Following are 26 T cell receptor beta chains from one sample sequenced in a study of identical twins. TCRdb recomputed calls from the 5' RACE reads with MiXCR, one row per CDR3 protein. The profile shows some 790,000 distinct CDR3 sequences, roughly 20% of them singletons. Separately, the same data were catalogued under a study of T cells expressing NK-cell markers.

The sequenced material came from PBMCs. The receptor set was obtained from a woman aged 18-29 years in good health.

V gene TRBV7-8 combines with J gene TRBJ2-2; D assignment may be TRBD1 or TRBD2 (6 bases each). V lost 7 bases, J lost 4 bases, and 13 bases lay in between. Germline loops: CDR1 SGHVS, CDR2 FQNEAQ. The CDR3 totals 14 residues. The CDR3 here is CASKGGTFTGELFF. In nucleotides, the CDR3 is TGTGCCAGCAAAGGGGGGACTTTCACCGGGGAGCTGTTTTTT. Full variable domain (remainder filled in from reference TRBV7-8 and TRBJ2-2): GAGVSQSPRYKVAKRGQDVALRCDPISGHVSLFWYQQALGQGPEFLTYFQNEAQLDKSGLPSDRFFAERPEGSVSTLKIQRTQQEDSAVYLCASKGGTFTGELFFGEGSRLTVL.

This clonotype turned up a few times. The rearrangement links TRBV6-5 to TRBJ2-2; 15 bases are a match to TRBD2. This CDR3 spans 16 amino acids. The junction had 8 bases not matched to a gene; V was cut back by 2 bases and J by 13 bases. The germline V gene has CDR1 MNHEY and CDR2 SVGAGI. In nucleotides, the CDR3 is TGTGCCAGCAGTTACCCACGGACTAGCGGGAGGGCCACGCTGTTTTTT. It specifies CASSYPRTSGRATLFF.

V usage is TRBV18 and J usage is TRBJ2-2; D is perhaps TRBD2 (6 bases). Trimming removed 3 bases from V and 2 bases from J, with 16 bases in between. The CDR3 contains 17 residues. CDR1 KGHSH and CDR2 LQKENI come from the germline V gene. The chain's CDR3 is CASSPLNPTSNTGELFF. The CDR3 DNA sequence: TGTGCCAGCTCACCGTTAAACCCTACTAGCAACACCGGGGAGCTGTTTTTT. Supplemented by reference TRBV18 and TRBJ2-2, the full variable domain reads NAGVMQNPRHLVRRRGQEARLRCSPMKGHSHVYWYRQLPEEGLKFMVYLQKENIIDESGMPKERFSAEFPKEGPSILRIQQVVRGDSAAYFCASSPLNPTSNTGELFFGEGSRLTVL.

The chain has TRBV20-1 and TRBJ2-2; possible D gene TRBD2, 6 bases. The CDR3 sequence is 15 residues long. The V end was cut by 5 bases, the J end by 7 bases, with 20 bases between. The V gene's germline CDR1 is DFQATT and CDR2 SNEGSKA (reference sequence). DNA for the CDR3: TGCAGTGCTGCGAATTCGACTAGGCGGGGCGGGGAGCTGTTTTTT. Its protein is CSAANSTRRGGELFF.

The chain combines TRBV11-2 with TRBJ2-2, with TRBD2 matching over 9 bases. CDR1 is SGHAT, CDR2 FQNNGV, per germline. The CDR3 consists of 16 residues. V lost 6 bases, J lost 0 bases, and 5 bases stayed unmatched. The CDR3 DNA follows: TGTGCCAGCAGGTCTAGCGGGGCAGCGAACACCGGGGAGCTGTTTTTT. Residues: CASRSSGAANTGELFF.

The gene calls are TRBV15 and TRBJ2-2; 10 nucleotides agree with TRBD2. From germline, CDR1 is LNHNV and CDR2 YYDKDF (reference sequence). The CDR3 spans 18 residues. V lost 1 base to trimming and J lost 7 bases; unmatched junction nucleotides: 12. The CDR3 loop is CATSRGFPAGGVGGELFF. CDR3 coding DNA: TGTGCCACCAGCAGAGGGTTTCCAGCGGGAGGGGTAGGCGGGGAGCTGTTTTTT. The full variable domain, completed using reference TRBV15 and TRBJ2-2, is DAMVIQNPRYQVTQFGKPVTLSCSQTLNHNVMYWYQQKSSQAPKLLFHYYDKDFNNEADTPDNFQSRRPNTSFCFLDIRSPGLGDTAMYLCATSRGFPAGGVGGELFFGEGSRLTVL.

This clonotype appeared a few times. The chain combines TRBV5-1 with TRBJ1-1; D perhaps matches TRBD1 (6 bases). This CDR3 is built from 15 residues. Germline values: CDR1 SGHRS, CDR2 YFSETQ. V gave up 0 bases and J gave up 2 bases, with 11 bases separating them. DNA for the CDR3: TGCGCCAGCAGCTTGGGGGGACATGGAAACACTGAAGCTTTCTTT. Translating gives CASSLGGHGNTEAFF.

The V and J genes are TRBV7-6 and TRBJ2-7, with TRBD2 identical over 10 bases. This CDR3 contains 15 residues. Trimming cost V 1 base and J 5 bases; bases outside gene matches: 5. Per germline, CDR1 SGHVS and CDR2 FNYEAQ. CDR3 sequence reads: CASSLDGLAGDEQYF. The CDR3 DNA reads TGTGCCAGCAGCTTAGACGGGCTAGCGGGAGACGAGCAGTACTTC.

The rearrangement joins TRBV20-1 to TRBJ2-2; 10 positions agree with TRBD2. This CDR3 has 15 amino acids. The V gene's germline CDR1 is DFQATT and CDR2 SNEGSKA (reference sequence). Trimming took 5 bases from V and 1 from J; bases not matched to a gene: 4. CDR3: CSAQLAGRNTGELFF. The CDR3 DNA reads TGCAGTGCTCAACTAGCGGGGCGGAACACCGGGGAGCTGTTTTTT.

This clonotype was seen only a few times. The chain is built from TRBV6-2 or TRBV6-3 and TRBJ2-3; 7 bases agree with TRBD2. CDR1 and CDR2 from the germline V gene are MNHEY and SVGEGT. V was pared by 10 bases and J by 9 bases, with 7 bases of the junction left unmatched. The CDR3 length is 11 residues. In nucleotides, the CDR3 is TGTGCCACCGCAGCGGGACTGACGCAGTATTTT. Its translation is CATAAGLTQYF.

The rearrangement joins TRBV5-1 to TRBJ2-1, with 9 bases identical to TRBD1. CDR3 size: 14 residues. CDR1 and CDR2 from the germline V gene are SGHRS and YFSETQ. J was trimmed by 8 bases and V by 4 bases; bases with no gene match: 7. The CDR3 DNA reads TGCGCCAGCAGCCCGGACAGGGGAATGGATGAGCAGTTCTTC. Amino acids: CASSPDRGMDEQFF.

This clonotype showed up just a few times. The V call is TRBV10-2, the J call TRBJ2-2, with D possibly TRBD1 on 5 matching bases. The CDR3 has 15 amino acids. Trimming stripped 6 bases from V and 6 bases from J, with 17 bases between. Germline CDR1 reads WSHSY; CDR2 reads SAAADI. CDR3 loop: CASRTVPKSAGELFF. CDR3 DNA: TGCGCCAGCAGGACAGTCCCCAAAAGCGCCGGGGAGCTGTTTTTT.

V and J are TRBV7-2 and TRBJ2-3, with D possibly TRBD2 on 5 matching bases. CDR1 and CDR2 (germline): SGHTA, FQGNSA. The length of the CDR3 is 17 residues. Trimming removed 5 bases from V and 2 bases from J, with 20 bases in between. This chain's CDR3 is CASSQQPSGRPTDTQYF. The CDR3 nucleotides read TGTGCCAGCAGCCAACAGCCCAGCGGAAGGCCCACAGATACGCAGTATTTT.

CDR3 bases: TGCAGTGCTAGAGGGGGGTTACCCGAAGATACGCAGTATTTT. It encodes CSARGGLPEDTQYF. The chain is built from TRBV20-1 and TRBJ2-3, with D possibly being TRBD1 or TRBD2 (5 bases each). CDR1 and CDR2 (germline): DFQATT, SNEGSKA (reference sequence). V lost 1 base to trimming and J lost 5 bases, with 13 bases between them. The CDR3 covers 14 residues.

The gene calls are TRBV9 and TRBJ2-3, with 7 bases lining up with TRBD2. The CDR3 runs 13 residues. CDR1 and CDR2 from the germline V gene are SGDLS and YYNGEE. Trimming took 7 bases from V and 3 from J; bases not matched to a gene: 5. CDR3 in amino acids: CASGRVSTDTQYF. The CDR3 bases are TGTGCCAGCGGGAGGGTCAGTACAGATACGCAGTATTTT.

CDR3 region: CSASWAGAFNEQFF. CDR3 sequence (DNA): TGCAGTGCTAGTTGGGCGGGGGCCTTCAATGAGCAGTTCTTC. J is TRBJ2-1 and V is TRBV20-1, with a tentative D call TRBD2 (7 bases). Germline CDR1 and CDR2: DFQATT and SNEGSKA (reference sequence). Trimming took 3 bases from V and 6 from J, leaving 15 bases between them. The CDR3 totals 14 residues.

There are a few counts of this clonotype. This chain's CDR3 is CASTIVAGANNNEQFF. For the CDR3, the DNA is TGTGCCAGCACCATCGTCGCGGGAGCGAACAACAATGAGCAGTTCTTC. The J gene is TRBJ2-1, the V gene TRBV27; 7 bases are a match to TRBD2. V lost 7 bases, J lost 5 bases, and 14 bases stayed unmatched. Germline CDR1 is MNHEY and CDR2 is SMNVEV (reference sequence). This CDR3 has 16 amino acids.

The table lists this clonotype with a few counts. DNA for the CDR3: TGTGCCATCAGGCCCTCTGAAACTACTGGCTCCTACGAGCAGTACTTC. Translated: CAIRPSETTGSYEQYF. The chain uses TRBV10-3 and TRBJ2-7; no reliable D call. The V end was cut by 6 bases, the J end by 0 bases, with 18 bases between. This CDR3 comprises 16 residues. Germline CDR1 reads ENHRY; CDR2 reads SYGVKD.

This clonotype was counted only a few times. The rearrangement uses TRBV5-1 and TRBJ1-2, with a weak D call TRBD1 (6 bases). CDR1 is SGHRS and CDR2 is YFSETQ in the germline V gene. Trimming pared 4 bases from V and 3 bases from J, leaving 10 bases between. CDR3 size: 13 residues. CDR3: CASSAGGHYGYTF. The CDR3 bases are TGCGCCAGCAGCGCTGGGGGGCACTATGGCTACACCTTC.

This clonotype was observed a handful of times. This CDR3 is CASSPDTQETQYF. CDR3 DNA sequence: TGTGCCAGCAGCCCGGACACGCAAGAGACCCAGTACTTC. V gene TRBV5-6 combines with J gene TRBJ2-5; tentative D call: TRBD1 (5 bases). From germline, CDR1 is SGHDT and CDR2 YYEEEE. The CDR3 loop spans 13 amino acids. Trimming stripped 4 bases from V and 2 bases from J, with 9 bases between.

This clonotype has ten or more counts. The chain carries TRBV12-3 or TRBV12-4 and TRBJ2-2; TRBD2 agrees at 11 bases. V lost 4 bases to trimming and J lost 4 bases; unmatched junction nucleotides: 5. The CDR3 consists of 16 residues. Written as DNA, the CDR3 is TGTGCCAGCAGTTGGATAGCGGGAGGGGTCACCGGGGAGCTGTTTTTT. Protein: CASSWIAGGVTGELFF.

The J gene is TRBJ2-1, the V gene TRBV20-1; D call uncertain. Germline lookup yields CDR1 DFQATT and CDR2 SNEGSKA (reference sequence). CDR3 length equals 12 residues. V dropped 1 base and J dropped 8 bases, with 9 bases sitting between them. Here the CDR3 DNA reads TGCAGTGCTAGAGTGCTGATCTATGAGCAGTTCTTC. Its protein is CSARVLIYEQFF.

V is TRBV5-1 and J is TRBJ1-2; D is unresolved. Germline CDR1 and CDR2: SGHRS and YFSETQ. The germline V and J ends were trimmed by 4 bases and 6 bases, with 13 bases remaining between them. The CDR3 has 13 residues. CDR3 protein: CASSSGYGNGYTF. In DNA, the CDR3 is TGCGCCAGCAGCAGCGGTTATGGGAATGGCTACACCTTC.

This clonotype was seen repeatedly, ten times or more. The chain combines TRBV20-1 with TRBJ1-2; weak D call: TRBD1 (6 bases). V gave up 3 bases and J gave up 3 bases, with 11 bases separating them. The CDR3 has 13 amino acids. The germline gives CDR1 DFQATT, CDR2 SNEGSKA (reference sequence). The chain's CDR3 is CSASRTAYYGYTF. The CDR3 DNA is TGCAGTGCTAGTAGGACAGCCTACTATGGCTACACCTTC.

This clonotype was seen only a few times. This CDR3 reads CSAQRGVVGGTGELFF. The CDR3, as DNA: TGCAGTGCCCAGAGGGGGGTAGTTGGCGGGACCGGGGAGCTGTTTTTT. The chain joins TRBV20-1 to TRBJ2-2, with D tentatively TRBD1 or TRBD2 (6 bases each). The CDR3 consists of 16 residues. The V end was cut by 6 bases, the J end by 5 bases, with 22 bases between. Per the germline V gene, CDR1 is DFQATT and CDR2 is SNEGSKA (reference sequence).

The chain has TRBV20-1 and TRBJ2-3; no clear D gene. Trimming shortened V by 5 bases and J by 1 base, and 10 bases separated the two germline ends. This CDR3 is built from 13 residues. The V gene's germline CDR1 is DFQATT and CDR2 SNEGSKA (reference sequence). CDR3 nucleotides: TGCAGTGCTGGGAACCGTGGCACAGATACGCAGTATTTT. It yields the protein CSAGNRGTDTQYF.